Given below is one T cell receptor beta chain in context. Treatment reported: oral pan-JAK inhibitor, 5-10 mg twice daily. Alopecia areata patients provided lesional scalp punch biopsies and peripheral blood. The data belong to a study of CD8+ T cells in alopecia areata. Deletions cut 1 base from V and 0 bases from J, with 21 bases between. This CDR3 comprises 19 residues. CDR1 and CDR2 (germline): SEHNR, FQNEAQ (reference sequence). Following RNA extraction, reverse transcription yielded cDNA that acted as the sequencing template. Profiling relied on immunoSEQ multiplex PCR, and the TCRdb table lists in-frame clones only, not all of them. The sample records roughly 110,000 clones, about 59% being singletons.

The gene calls are TRBV7-9 and TRBJ1-2; possible D gene TRBD1, 6 bases. The source was CD8+ T cells sorted from blood, collected at week 24, from a patient treated with tofacitinib. This TCR was recovered from a human donor with alopecia areata. CDR3 nucleotide sequence: TGTGCCAGCAGCTTAGTCCGGCCCGGAGGGGGGCCAACTAACTATGGCTACACCTTC. Amino acids: CASSLVRPGGGPTNYGYTF.